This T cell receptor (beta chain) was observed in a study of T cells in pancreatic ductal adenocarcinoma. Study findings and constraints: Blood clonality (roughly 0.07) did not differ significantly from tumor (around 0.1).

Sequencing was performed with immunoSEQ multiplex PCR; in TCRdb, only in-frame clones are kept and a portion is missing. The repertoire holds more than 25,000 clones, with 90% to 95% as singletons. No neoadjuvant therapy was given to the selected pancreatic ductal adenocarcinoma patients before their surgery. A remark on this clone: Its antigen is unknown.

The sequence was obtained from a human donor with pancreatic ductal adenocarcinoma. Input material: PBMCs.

The CDR3 bases are TGTGCCAGCAGTGAGAGAAGGGGGGACACCGGGGAGCTGTTTTTT. Translation gives CASSERRGDTGELFF. V and J are TRBV6-4 and TRBJ2-2; either TRBD1 or TRBD2 may supply D (6 bases each). Between the trimmed V and J ends, which lost 3 bases and 3 bases, there was a span of 11 bases. The CDR3 is 15 residues long. Germline V CDR1 and CDR2: MRHNA, SNTAGT.